These 12 T cell receptor beta chains were sequenced from one sample in a study of T-cell memory formation after mild COVID-19. TCRdb ran MiXCR on the 5' RACE reads and lists one entry per CDR3 protein. Here the sample spans some 300,000 distinct CDR3 sequences, just under 20% being singletons. Sequencing used PBMCs or a T cell subset sorted from them (not recorded which). All receptors derive from a man in his late teens or twenties who had mild COVID-19 (a few samples of this study predate the infection). Cell type and time point are not known.

Only a few counts were recorded for this clonotype. V is TRBV4-1 and J is TRBJ2-3; D is possibly TRBD2 (6 bases). The CDR3 runs 14 residues. Looked up from germline, CDR1 is MGHRA and CDR2 is YSYEKL. V dropped 2 bases and J dropped 5 bases, with 11 bases sitting between them. Written as DNA, the CDR3 is TGCGCCAGCAGCCAACCAGGCGGGGAAGATACGCAGTATTTT. Its protein is CASSQPGGEDTQYF.

This clonotype was counted ten times or more. The chain is built from TRBV5-1 and TRBJ1-2, with D unresolved. The germline gives CDR1 SGHRS, CDR2 YFSETQ. This CDR3 comprises 13 residues. Trimming removed 1 base at V and 6 bases at J, with 10 bases between. CDR3: CASSLRQDNGYTF. CDR3 nucleotides: TGCGCCAGCAGCTTGCGGCAGGATAATGGCTACACCTTC.

This CDR3 reads CAVGHRGAKQETQYF. CDR3 DNA sequence: TGTGCCGTAGGACATCGGGGGGCTAAGCAAGAGACCCAGTACTTC. This rearrangement joins TRBV7-2 to TRBJ2-5; TRBD2 is a possible D gene (7 bases). Germline V gene data show CDR1 as SGHTA and CDR2 as FQGNSA. This CDR3 is built from 15 residues. V was trimmed by 11 bases and J by 2 bases, leaving 21 bases between them.

A few counts support this clonotype. The gene calls are TRBV7-8 and TRBJ2-5; D may match TRBD1 or TRBD2 (5 bases each). V was trimmed by 5 bases and J by 5 bases, leaving 18 bases between them. Germline V gene sequence: CDR1 SGHVS, CDR2 FQNEAQ. The CDR3 length is 15 residues. In DNA form, the CDR3 reads TGTGCCAGCAGCAACTCGTGGGGACCGGGGGAGACCCAGTACTTC. This encodes CASSNSWGPGETQYF.

This clonotype showed up just a few times. The gene calls are TRBV5-6 and TRBJ1-3; D gene uncertain. Trimming took 4 bases from V and 4 from J, leaving 6 bases between them. CDR1 SGHDT and CDR2 YYEEEE come from the germline V gene. The CDR3 is made up of 12 amino acids. CDR3 DNA sequence: TGTGCCAGCAGCCGGGAGGGAAACACCATATATTTT. Protein product: CASSREGNTIYF.

This clonotype was observed a single time. This chain uses TRBV7-9 with TRBJ2-3, with D perhaps matching TRBD1 or TRBD2 (5 bases each). The V gene lost 7 bases and the J gene lost 2 bases, with 13 bases spanning the gap. Germline V CDR1 and CDR2: SEHNR, FQNEAQ (reference sequence). The CDR3 is made up of 14 amino acids. CDR3 residues: CASTLGVLTDTQYF. DNA of the CDR3: TGTGCCAGCACTCTGGGGGTACTCACAGATACGCAGTATTTT.

The chain is built from TRBV5-1 and TRBJ1-2; possibly TRBD1 for D (5 bases). There are 12 residues in the CDR3. Germline lookup yields CDR1 SGHRS and CDR2 YFSETQ. Trimming removed 7 bases at V and 7 bases at J, with 14 bases between. The CDR3 bases are TGCGCCAGCGGCGGGGCCCAAGGTGGCTACACCTTC. Translating gives CASGGAQGGYTF.

The rearrangement joins TRBV6-5 to TRBJ1-2; no firm D call. The CDR3 extends over 13 amino acids. Germline CDR1 MNHEY, CDR2 SVGAGI. Trimming shortened V by 2 bases and J by 5 bases, and 9 bases separated the two germline ends. CDR3: CASSYRAGYGYTF. For the CDR3, the DNA is TGTGCCAGCAGTTACAGGGCGGGGTATGGCTACACCTTC.

A few counts support this clonotype. This chain uses TRBV5-1 with TRBJ2-5, with 8 positions matching TRBD1. The CDR3 is made up of 15 amino acids. V trimming: 5 bases; J trimming: 2 bases; junction bases outside the gene matches: 8. CDR1 and CDR2 from the germline V gene are SGHRS and YFSETQ. The CDR3 here is CASSGGDRQQETQYF. The CDR3 region has the DNA TGCGCCAGCAGTGGAGGGGACAGGCAGCAAGAGACCCAGTACTTC.

The sample holds a few counts of this clonotype. The rearrangement links TRBV20-1 to TRBJ2-1; D possibly corresponds to TRBD2 (7 bases). CDR1 and CDR2 (germline): DFQATT, SNEGSKA (reference sequence). Between the trimmed V and J ends, which lost 7 bases and 10 bases, there was a span of 14 bases. This CDR3 region has 11 residues. CDR3: CSVGGAKEQFF. CDR3 bases: TGCAGTGTTGGGGGGGCCAAAGAGCAGTTCTTC.

V and J are TRBV7-2 and TRBJ2-2; D gene ambiguous. The CDR3 loop spans 13 amino acids. Germline V gives CDR1 SGHTA, CDR2 FQGNSA. V was pared by 2 bases and J by 6 bases, with 7 bases between. CDR3 sequence reads: CASSLFSSGELFF. The CDR3 region has the DNA TGTGCCAGCAGCTTATTTTCTTCCGGGGAGCTGTTTTTT.

This clonotype was seen a handful of times. The chain has TRBV6-2 or TRBV6-3 and TRBJ2-2, with D tentatively TRBD1 (6 bases). The CDR3 contains 17 residues. Germline V gene sequence: CDR1 MNHEY, CDR2 SVGEGT. V lost 1 base, J lost 0 bases, and 12 bases lay in between. This CDR3 is CASSYFPTGSNTGELFF. The CDR3 nucleotides are TGTGCCAGCAGTTACTTCCCGACAGGATCGAACACCGGGGAGCTGTTTTTT.